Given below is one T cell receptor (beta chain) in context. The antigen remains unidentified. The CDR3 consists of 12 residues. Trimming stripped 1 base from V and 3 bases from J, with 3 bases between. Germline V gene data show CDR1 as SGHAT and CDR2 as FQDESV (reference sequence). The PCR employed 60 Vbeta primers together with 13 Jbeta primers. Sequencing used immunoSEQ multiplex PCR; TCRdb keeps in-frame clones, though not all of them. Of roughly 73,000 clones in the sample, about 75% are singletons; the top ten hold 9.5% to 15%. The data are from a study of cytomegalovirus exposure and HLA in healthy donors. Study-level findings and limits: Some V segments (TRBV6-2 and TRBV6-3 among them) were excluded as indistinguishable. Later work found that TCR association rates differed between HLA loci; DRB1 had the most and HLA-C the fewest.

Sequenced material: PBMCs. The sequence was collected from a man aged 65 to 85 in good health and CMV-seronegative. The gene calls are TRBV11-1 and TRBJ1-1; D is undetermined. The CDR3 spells CASSLVDTEAFF. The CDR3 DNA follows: TGTGCCAGCAGCTTAGTCGACACTGAAGCTTTCTTT.